The present TCR beta chain was sequenced within a study of T cell repertoires in cytomegalovirus infection. Overall study context: Shared public TCR beta signatures pointed to both CMV infection and a matching HLA type.

This clonotype was detected ten times or more. What it binds is unknown. General study points: Clonotypes of TCR beta that were HLA-C-restricted and CMV-specific dominated the ex vivo response. Summed frequency of public TCR beta families distinguished CMV carriers with the relevant HLA.

Germline CDR1 is SGHVS and CDR2 is FQNEAQ. Between the trimmed V and J ends, which lost 1 base and 1 base, there was a span of 17 bases. The CDR3 has 18 residues. MiXCR, run by TCRdb on the reads, gives a single entry per CDR3 protein. The sample lists about 260,000 distinct CDR3 sequences; about 13% were seen once. This clonotype originated in a human donor in good health (CMV status not recorded). Some clones in this sample may be carry-over from other donors' samples. Sequenced material: PBMCs. The V and J genes are TRBV7-8 and TRBJ1-5; D perhaps matches TRBD1 (5 bases). In nucleotides, the CDR3 is TGTGCCAGCAGCTTAGACGGGGGGGGGGTCATGAGCAATCAGCCCCAGCATTTT. The encoded protein is CASSLDGGGVMSNQPQHF.